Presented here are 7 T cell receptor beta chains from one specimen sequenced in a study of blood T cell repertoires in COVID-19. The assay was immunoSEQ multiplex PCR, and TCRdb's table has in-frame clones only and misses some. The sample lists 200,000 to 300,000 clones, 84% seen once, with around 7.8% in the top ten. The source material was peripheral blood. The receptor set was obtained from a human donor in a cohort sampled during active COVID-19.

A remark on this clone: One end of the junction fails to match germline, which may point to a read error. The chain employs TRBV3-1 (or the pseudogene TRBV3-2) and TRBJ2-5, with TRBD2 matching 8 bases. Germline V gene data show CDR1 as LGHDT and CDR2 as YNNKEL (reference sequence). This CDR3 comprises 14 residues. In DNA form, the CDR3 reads TGTGCCAGCAGCTCCCTGGCGGGGGGTTTACTATGGCACTTC. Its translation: CASSSLAGGLLWHF.

CDR3 region: CASSLLNGGASETQYF. CDR3 DNA sequence: TGTGCCAGCAGCTTACTTAACGGGGGGGCCAGTGAGACCCAGTACTTC. The rearrangement uses TRBV7-2 and TRBJ2-5, with TRBD2 matching over 8 bases. Trimming took 2 bases from V and 5 from J; bases not matched to a gene: 10. CDR3 length: 16 amino acids. Germline-derived CDR1 and CDR2 are SGHTA and FQGNSA. The full variable domain, with the rest looked up from reference TRBV7-2 and TRBJ2-5, is GAGVSQSPSNKVTEKGKDVELRCDPISGHTALYWYRQSLGQGLEFLIYFQGNSAPDKSGLPSDRFSAERTGGSVSTLTIQRTQQEDSAVYLCASSLLNGGASETQYFGPGTRLLVL.

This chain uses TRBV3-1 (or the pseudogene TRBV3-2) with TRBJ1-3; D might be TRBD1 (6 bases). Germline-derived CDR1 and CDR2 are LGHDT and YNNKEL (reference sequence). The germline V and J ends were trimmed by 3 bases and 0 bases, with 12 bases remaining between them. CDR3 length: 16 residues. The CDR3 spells CASSQQDRSSGNTIYF. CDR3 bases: TGTGCCAGCAGCCAGCAAGACAGGAGCTCTGGAAACACCATATATTTT.

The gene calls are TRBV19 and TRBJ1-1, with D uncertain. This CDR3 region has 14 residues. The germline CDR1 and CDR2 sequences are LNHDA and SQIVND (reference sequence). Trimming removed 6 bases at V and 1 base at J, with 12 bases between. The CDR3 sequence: CASSRLLSNTEAFF. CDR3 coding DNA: TGTGCCAGTAGCCGACTCTTATCGAACACTGAAGCTTTCTTT. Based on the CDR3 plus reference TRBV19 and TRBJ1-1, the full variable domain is DGGITQSPKYLFRKEGQNVTLSCEQNLNHDAMYWYRQDPGQGLRLIYYSQIVNDFQKGDIAEGYSVSREKKESFPLTVTSAQKNPTAFYLCASSRLLSNTEAFFGQGTRLTVV.

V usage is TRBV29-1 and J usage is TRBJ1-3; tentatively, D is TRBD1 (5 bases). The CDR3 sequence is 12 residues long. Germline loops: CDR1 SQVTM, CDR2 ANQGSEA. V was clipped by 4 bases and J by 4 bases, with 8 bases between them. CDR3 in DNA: TGCAGCGTTGTAAGACAGGGAAACACCATATATTTT. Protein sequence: CSVVRQGNTIYF.

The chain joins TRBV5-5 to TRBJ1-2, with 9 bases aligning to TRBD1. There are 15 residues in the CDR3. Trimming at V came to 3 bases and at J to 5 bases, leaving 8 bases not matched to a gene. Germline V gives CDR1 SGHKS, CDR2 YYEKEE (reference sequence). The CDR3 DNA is TGTGCCAGCAGCTCTCCGGGACAGGGCCCGTATGGCTACACCTTC. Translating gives CASSSPGQGPYGYTF.

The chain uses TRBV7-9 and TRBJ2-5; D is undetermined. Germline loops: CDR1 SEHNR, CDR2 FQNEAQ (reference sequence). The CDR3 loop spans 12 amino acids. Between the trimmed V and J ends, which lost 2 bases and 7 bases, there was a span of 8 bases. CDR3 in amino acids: CASSLPRGTQYF. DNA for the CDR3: TGTGCCAGCAGCTTACCACGAGGGACCCAGTACTTC.